This T cell receptor (beta chain) was documented in a study of blood T cell repertoires in COVID-19. Study details: The United States, Italy and Spain were the sources of the acute and convalescent COVID-19 samples. Sample material is recorded as cDNA or gDNA derived from T cells, B-cell-depleted T cells, or PBMCs.

V lost 8 bases and J lost 5, with 8 bases in between. The CDR3 has 11 amino acids. In germline, CDR1 is SNHLY, CDR2 FYNNEI. Authors' methods: Estimation of nucleated cell counts relied on the amplification of reference gene primers. Clones were sequenced by immunoSEQ multiplex PCR, and TCRdb holds only the in-frame ones, with some missing. The V and J calls and clone size come from that table; D and trimming were worked out from the DNA. The data contain about 100,000 clones, approximately 80% of them singletons. V usage is TRBV2 and J usage is TRBJ2-3; D is uncertain. The sequence was obtained from an older man with active or convalescent COVID-19. What was sequenced was peripheral blood. The CDR3, as DNA: TGTGCCAGCGACCGGGTAGATACGCAGTATTTT. This encodes CASDRVDTQYF.